This TCR beta chain is from a study of T-cell memory formation after mild COVID-19. Study context: Clusters were largely donor specific. Study conclusions and caveats: Pre-infection memory already had some responding clones, implying cross-reactive memory joined. Balance between CD4 and CD8 was seen in clones contracting day 15 to 85, and a CD4+ lean was seen in later expanders. Chiefly within CM and EM were the contracting CD4+ clones; CD8+ ones were within EMRA.

One entry per CDR3 protein results from TCRdb running MiXCR on the 5' RACE reads. The repertoire holds 400,000 or so distinct CDR3 sequences, with roughly 20% as singletons. CDR3 size: 17 residues. CDR1 is SGHDN, CDR2 FVKESK, per germline. Trimming pared 5 bases from V and 0 bases from J, leaving 17 bases between. This clonotype was counted between two and nine times. Its matching antigen is unknown. The chain carries TRBV14 and TRBJ2-1; D possibly corresponds to TRBD2 (7 bases). The sequencing input was PBMCs or a T cell subset sorted from them (not recorded which). This TCR was recovered from an adult woman who had mild COVID-19 (a few samples of this study predate the infection). Cell type and time point are not known. The CDR3 here is CASSFGTPGGSYNEQFF. The CDR3 nucleotides read TGTGCCAGCAGCTTCGGGACACCGGGGGGCTCCTACAATGAGCAGTTCTTC.